The 15 T cell receptor beta chains below were found in one sample sequenced in a study of blood T cells in healthy people across ages. The second PCR ran 7 to 11 cycles with a sample-barcoded 5' primer and J-beta primers. In TCRdb, the 5' RACE reads were re-called with MiXCR into one record per CDR3 protein. The table has roughly 1,700,000 distinct CDR3 sequences, 25% to 30% seen once. Source material: blood. The receptors derive from a woman aged 25 to 39 in good health.

The chain carries TRBV5-1 and TRBJ2-2; possibly TRBD1 for D (6 bases). CDR1 is SGHRS and CDR2 is YFSETQ in the germline V gene. The CDR3 length is 15 residues. V was clipped by 5 bases and J by 0 bases, with 11 bases between them. Here the CDR3 reads CASRAGTPNTGELFF. The CDR3 DNA sequence: TGCGCCAGCAGAGCCGGGACACCGAACACCGGGGAGCTGTTTTTT.

The chain recombines TRBV5-1 with TRBJ1-2; 7 nucleotides match TRBD1. Germline CDR1 is SGHRS and CDR2 is YFSETQ. V gave up 1 base and J gave up 6 bases; unmatched junction bases: 9. This CDR3 contains 15 residues. DNA of the CDR3: TGCGCCAGCAGCTTGACAGGGGCGAAGAGGGATGGCTACACCTTC. Its protein product is CASSLTGAKRDGYTF.

The chain joins TRBV25-1 to TRBJ2-1, with 12 bases matching TRBD2. Per germline, CDR1 MGHDK and CDR2 SYGVNS. The length of the CDR3 is 15 residues. V shed 7 bases, J shed 2 bases, and the junction held 3 bases outside the gene matches. CDR3 nucleotide sequence: TGTGCCAGCAACCTAGCGGGGGGGACCTACAATGAGCAGTTCTTC. This sequence encodes CASNLAGGTYNEQFF.

This clonotype was counted only a few times. DNA for the CDR3: TGTGCCATCAGTGAGCCCGGGACAACCTACGAGCAGTACTTC. Translation: CAISEPGTTYEQYF. This chain uses TRBV10-3 with TRBJ2-7; D is possibly TRBD1 (6 bases). V was clipped by 2 bases and J by 2 bases, with 10 bases between them. CDR1 ENHRY and CDR2 SYGVKD come from the germline V gene. The CDR3 spans 14 residues.

This clonotype came up many times. J is TRBJ2-7 and V is TRBV6-5; the match to TRBD1 covers 7 bases. CDR1 and CDR2 from the germline V gene are MNHEY and SVGAGI. The length of the CDR3 is 15 residues. The ends lost 3 bases at V and 6 bases at J; junction bases unmatched: 11. The CDR3 region is CASSYFRDSFIEQYF. The CDR3 nucleotides are TGTGCCAGCAGTTATTTCCGGGACAGTTTTATCGAGCAGTACTTC.

This rearrangement joins TRBV7-9 to TRBJ1-1, with D tentatively TRBD1 (5 bases). Germline assignment: CDR1 SEHNR and CDR2 FQNEAQ (reference sequence). The V end was cut by 5 bases, the J end by 5 bases, with 21 bases between. This CDR3 is 16 amino acids long. CDR3 protein: CASSPGAVGDKTEAFF. The DNA of the CDR3 is TGTGCCAGCAGCCCCGGCGCTGTAGGGGATAAGACTGAAGCTTTCTTT.

Points on this clonotype: Possible read error: a much larger clone is one base away. The rearrangement links TRBV5-1 to TRBJ2-3; 8 nucleotides agree with TRBD2. Germline CDR1 is SGHRS and CDR2 is YFSETQ. The CDR3 runs 15 residues. This chain's CDR3 is CASSLAAGDTGTQYF. CDR3 coding DNA: TGCGCCAGCAGCTTGGCAGCGGGAGACACAGGTACGCAGTATTTT.

The genes are TRBV29-1 and TRBJ2-7; 11 nucleotides match TRBD1. CDR3 size: 17 residues. Trimming cost V 0 bases and J 5 bases; bases outside gene matches: 12. Germline-derived CDR1 and CDR2 are SQVTM and ANQGSEA. This CDR3 reads CSVEDVSRDRGTNEQYF. The CDR3 region has the DNA TGCAGCGTTGAAGATGTAAGTAGGGACAGGGGGACCAACGAGCAGTACTTC.

The V gene is TRBV5-6, the J gene TRBJ1-6; D unclear. Germline V gene data show CDR1 as SGHDT and CDR2 as YYEEEE. Between the trimmed V and J ends, which lost 6 bases and 4 bases, there was a span of 17 bases. This CDR3 contains 16 residues. The CDR3 here is CASTDKGNPYNSPLHF. CDR3 sequence (DNA): TGTGCCAGCACCGACAAAGGGAACCCATATAATTCACCCCTCCACTTT.

J is TRBJ1-5 and V is TRBV7-9, with 9 bases identical to TRBD1. Trimming cost V 10 bases and J 8 bases; bases outside gene matches: 15. The CDR3 has 15 amino acids. The germline V gene has CDR1 SEHNR and CDR2 FQNEAQ (reference sequence). In DNA form, the CDR3 reads TGTGCCATCAGTCCCGGGACAGGGTCTAGTGAGCCCCAGCATTTT. As protein: CAISPGTGSSEPQHF.

Comments on this clonotype: One end of the junction does not line up with germline, which may come from a read error. The chain joins TRBV7-6 to TRBJ1-6, with a weak D call TRBD1 (6 bases). Germline CDR1 reads SGHVS; CDR2 reads FNYEAQ. This CDR3 contains 17 residues. The CDR3 DNA reads as TGTGTCAGCAGCTTAGCGCAGGGGCGGATTGATAATTCACCCCTCCACTTT. This codes for CVSSLAQGRIDNSPLHF.

V and J are TRBV29-1 and TRBJ1-1, with 7 bases fitting TRBD1. The CDR3 has 11 amino acids. With V trimmed by 8 bases and J by 4 bases, 4 bases remained unmatched. CDR1 is SQVTM and CDR2 is ANQGSEA in the germline V gene. The CDR3 sequence: CSTSGGTEAFF. Written as DNA, the CDR3 is TGCAGCACCTCAGGGGGCACTGAAGCTTTCTTT.

The chain is built from TRBV30 and TRBJ2-1; TRBD2 agrees at 10 bases. The V gene end was trimmed by 4 bases and the J gene end by 4 bases; junction bases not matched to a gene: 7. The CDR3 is 15 residues long. Germline values: CDR1 GTSNPN, CDR2 SVGIG (reference sequence). The CDR3 region has the DNA TGTGCCTGGACCGTAACTAGCGGGGAGTACAATGAGCAGTTCTTC. As protein: CAWTVTSGEYNEQFF. The whole variable domain, remainder taken from reference TRBV30 and TRBJ2-1, is SQTIHQWPATLVQPVGSPLSLECTVEGTSNPNLYWYRQAAGRGLQLLFYSVGIGQISSEVPQNLSASRPQDRQFILSSKKLLLSDSGFYLCAWTVTSGEYNEQFFGPGTRLTVL.

This clonotype was observed a single time. It may be a read error: a sequence one base away is much more abundant. The chain combines TRBV29-1 with TRBJ2-7; D may correspond to TRBD1 or TRBD2 (5 bases each). CDR3 length equals 14 residues. Germline CDR1 and CDR2: SQVTM and ANQGSEA. CDR3 protein: CGARDRPPSYEQYF. CDR3 nucleotide sequence: TGCGGCGCTAGGGACCGACCACCCTCCTACGAGCAGTACTTC.

This clonotype was detected only a few times. The chain is built from TRBV6-6 and TRBJ1-2; 10 bases align to TRBD1. This CDR3 spans 13 amino acids. The trim removed 4 bases at V and 7 bases at J, leaving 3 bases unmatched. Germline CDR1 reads MNHNY; CDR2 reads SVGAGI (reference sequence). CDR3 protein: CASSLGQGTGYTF. The DNA for the CDR3 is TGTGCCAGCAGTTTGGGACAGGGGACTGGCTACACCTTC.